These T cell receptor beta chains were read from a single sample in a study of T-cell memory formation after mild COVID-19. TCRdb re-analysed the 5' RACE reads in MiXCR, keeping a single row per CDR3 protein. The sample shows more than 400,000 distinct CDR3 sequences, 18% of them seen only once. Material: PBMCs or a T cell subset sorted from them (not recorded which). Receptor source: an adult woman who had mild COVID-19 (a few samples of this study predate the infection). Cell type and time point are not known. The CDR3 runs from the conserved cysteine through the conserved F or W. Each record gives: CDR3 protein, CDR3 DNA, V gene, D gene, J gene, clone size. The D gene is left open where the match is weak. A clone size is listed for some rows: how often the clone was seen (once, few, many), or a class if it is expanded.

CDR3aa: CSARSSALVREGHTDTQYF
CDR3nt: TGCAGTGCTAGATCCTCCGCGCTCGTCCGGGAGGGCCACACAGATACGCAGTATTTT
v_gene: TRBV20-1
d_gene: TRBD2
j_gene: TRBJ2-3
abundance: .

CDR3aa: CASSFDIGDQPQHF
CDR3nt: TGCGCCAGCAGTTTCGACATCGGGGATCAGCCCCAGCATTTT
v_gene: TRBV5-1
d_gene: .
j_gene: TRBJ1-5
abundance: .

CDR3aa: CASRDDSKGQSGANVLTF
CDR3nt: TGTGCCAGCAGGGATGACAGTAAGGGCCAGTCTGGGGCCAACGTCCTGACTTTC
v_gene: TRBV9
d_gene: .
j_gene: TRBJ2-6
abundance: .

CDR3aa: CATSSGVGYTF
CDR3nt: TGTGCCACCAGCTCAGGGGTCGGCTACACCTTC
v_gene: TRBV15
d_gene: .
j_gene: TRBJ1-2
abundance: .

CDR3aa: CASSQLRTAGNEQFF
CDR3nt: TGTGCCAGCAGCCAATTGAGGACTGCGGGCAATGAGCAGTTCTTC
v_gene: TRBV16
d_gene: .
j_gene: TRBJ2-1
abundance: few

CDR3aa: CASSHKTGNLYEQYF
CDR3nt: TGCGCCAGCAGCCACAAGACAGGGAATTTATACGAGCAGTACTTC
v_gene: TRBV5-1
d_gene: TRBD1
j_gene: TRBJ2-7
abundance: .

CDR3aa: CASSTGTGDEQFF
CDR3nt: TGTGCCAGCAGCACCGGGACAGGGGATGAGCAGTTCTTC
v_gene: TRBV7-3
d_gene: TRBD1
j_gene: TRBJ2-1
abundance: .

CDR3aa: CSARDAQGWVGSYNEQFF
CDR3nt: TGCAGTGCTAGAGATGCCCAGGGGTGGGTGGGTTCCTACAATGAGCAGTTCTTC
v_gene: TRBV20-1
d_gene: .
j_gene: TRBJ2-1
abundance: few

CDR3aa: CSATLAGKETQYF
CDR3nt: TGCAGTGCTACCTTAGCGGGCAAGGAGACCCAGTACTTC
v_gene: TRBV20-1
d_gene: TRBD2
j_gene: TRBJ2-5
abundance: .

CDR3aa: CASSLSGLAGVPRASEQFF
CDR3nt: TGTGCCAGCAGCTTATCGGGACTAGCGGGAGTTCCTCGAGCGAGTGAGCAGTTCTTC
v_gene: TRBV7-2
d_gene: TRBD2
j_gene: TRBJ2-1
abundance: few

CDR3aa: CASSFRDNEQFF
CDR3nt: TGTGCCAGCAGTTTCCGGGACAATGAGCAGTTCTTC
v_gene: TRBV12-3/TRBV12-4
d_gene: .
j_gene: TRBJ2-1
abundance: many

CDR3aa: CASSFSLQVSYNEQFF
CDR3nt: TGTGCCAGCAGTTTCTCCCTCCAGGTCTCCTACAATGAGCAGTTCTTC
v_gene: TRBV12-3/TRBV12-4
d_gene: .
j_gene: TRBJ2-1
abundance: few

CDR3aa: CASSNFYSETQYF
CDR3nt: TGTGCCAGCAGCAACTTTTATTCGGAGACCCAGTACTTC
v_gene: TRBV7-2
d_gene: .
j_gene: TRBJ2-5
abundance: .

CDR3aa: CASSQGRSRAGVRETQYF
CDR3nt: TGTGCCAGCAGCCAAGGAAGATCCCGAGCGGGAGTTAGGGAGACCCAGTACTTC
v_gene: TRBV3-1
d_gene: TRBD2
j_gene: TRBJ2-5
abundance: .

CDR3aa: CASSLWRGGNTEAFF
CDR3nt: TGCGCCAGCAGCTTGTGGAGGGGGGGGAACACTGAAGCTTTCTTT
v_gene: TRBV5-1
d_gene: .
j_gene: TRBJ1-1
abundance: .

CDR3aa: CASSSSLTDQPQHF
CDR3nt: TGTGCCAGCAGCTCGTCCCTGACTGATCAGCCCCAGCATTTT
v_gene: TRBV7-9
d_gene: .
j_gene: TRBJ1-5
abundance: .

CDR3aa: CASSEGRGSYNEQFF
CDR3nt: TGTGCCAGCAGTGAAGGGCGCGGCTCCTACAATGAGCAGTTCTTC
v_gene: TRBV6-1
d_gene: .
j_gene: TRBJ2-1
abundance: .

CDR3aa: CASKGINNEQYF
CDR3nt: TGTGCCAGCAAGGGGATAAATAACGAGCAGTACTTC
v_gene: TRBV6-5
d_gene: .
j_gene: TRBJ2-7
abundance: once

CDR3aa: CASSFPSVDGYTF
CDR3nt: TGTGCCAGCAGCTTTCCGTCGGTCGATGGCTACACCTTC
v_gene: TRBV11-2
d_gene: .
j_gene: TRBJ1-2
abundance: few

CDR3aa: CASTTGLAIDTQYF
CDR3nt: TGTGCCAGCACAACGGGACTAGCGATCGATACGCAGTATTTT
v_gene: TRBV21-1
d_gene: .
j_gene: TRBJ2-3
abundance: few

CDR3aa: CASSLEPGLGSNEQFF
CDR3nt: TGTGCCAGCAGCTTAGAGCCGGGACTAGGTTCCAATGAGCAGTTCTTC
v_gene: TRBV11-2
d_gene: TRBD2
j_gene: TRBJ2-1
abundance: .

CDR3aa: CASSPRTGGVNTEAFF
CDR3nt: TGTGCCAGCAGTCCGAGGACAGGGGGGGTTAACACTGAAGCTTTCTTT
v_gene: TRBV27
d_gene: TRBD1
j_gene: TRBJ1-1
abundance: .

CDR3aa: CASSSPGFGELFF
CDR3nt: TGTGCCAGCAGCTCACCGGGTTTCGGGGAGCTGTTTTTT
v_gene: TRBV7-9
d_gene: .
j_gene: TRBJ2-2
abundance: .

CDR3aa: CSVEDLGVSSSYEQYF
CDR3nt: TGCAGCGTTGAAGACTTGGGGGTTTCTAGCTCCTACGAGCAGTACTTC
v_gene: TRBV29-1
d_gene: .
j_gene: TRBJ2-7
abundance: .

CDR3aa: CASSPPRGQGAFF
CDR3nt: TGTGCCAGCAGCCCCCCTCGGGGCCAGGGCGCTTTCTTT
v_gene: TRBV7-3
d_gene: .
j_gene: TRBJ1-1
abundance: few

CDR3aa: CASSQAGGYTF
CDR3nt: TGTGCCAGCAGCCAGGCGGGGGGCTACACCTTC
v_gene: TRBV12-3/TRBV12-4
d_gene: .
j_gene: TRBJ1-2
abundance: many

CDR3aa: CASSPGGGILTDTQYF
CDR3nt: TGTGCCAGCAGCCCCGGGGGCGGCATCCTCACCGATACGCAGTATTTT
v_gene: TRBV5-6
d_gene: .
j_gene: TRBJ2-3
abundance: .

CDR3aa: CASSFDRGNQPQHF
CDR3nt: TGTGCCAGCAGTTTTGACAGGGGCAATCAGCCCCAGCATTTT
v_gene: TRBV11-2
d_gene: TRBD1
j_gene: TRBJ1-5
abundance: few

CDR3aa: CATSRRDGKETQYF
CDR3nt: TGTGCCACCAGCAGAAGGGACGGCAAAGAGACCCAGTACTTC
v_gene: TRBV15
d_gene: .
j_gene: TRBJ2-5
abundance: .